This note documents a single TCR beta chain sequence. Its cognate antigen has yet to be identified. There are no base qualities to consult, and no much larger clone falls within one base. This sample was included in a study of blood T cell repertoires in COVID-19 (dated by TCRdb to 2019 to 2021). Turning to the overall study: Samples from collaborators originated in the United States, Italy and Spain and spanned both the acute and convalescent phases of COVID-19. The prospective study material was composed of cDNA or gDNA derived from T cells, B-cell-depleted T cells, or PBMCs. Deeply sampled blood TCRbeta repertoires from subjects exposed to, actively infected with, or recovered from COVID-19 were included in the dataset. Samples were obtained from the ongoing ImmuneRACE study (first 160 participants) and from 950 to 1,500 subjects provided by 6 global collaborators. HLA class I and class II types, where available, came from metadata supplied by the sample provider rather than from assay-based typing. Nearly every sample came with metadata listing a de-identified subject ID, COVID-19 status, age in years and sex. A freely available public database, intended as a resource for researchers studying the immune response to SARS-CoV-2, is where the repertoires were released.

Study-wide findings and limitations: How much clinical and demographic metadata was included differed by source and by participant, and the metadata was provided uncurated.

From its cysteine to its phenylalanine, the CDR3 spans 15 amino acids. Only the CDR3 DNA stays, 45 bases, in frame from base 1. CDR1 is given as SGHNT and CDR2 as YYREEE, both from the germline V gene (reference sequence). Deletion took 7 bases off V and 4 bases off J, with a span of 15 bases between the germline ends. One collaborating source in Seattle enrolled patients while the patients were actively infected and followed the patients over time throughout the course of disease. Each collaborating institution followed its own protocols to collect whole blood in K2EDTA tubes. For TCRbeta analysis, collaborators shipped samples as frozen whole blood, isolated PBMCs, or DNA extracted from either of those sample types. TCRbeta CDR3 regions were amplified from genomic DNA using the immunoSEQ Assay, a bias-controlled multiplex PCR. As for the original processing: Nucleated cell counts per sample were estimated from amplification of reference gene primers within the assay. To quantify the absolute abundance of each unique TCRbeta CDR3 rearrangement, sequence reads were collapsed and filtered. For each sample, productive Simpson clonality was calculated as the square root of Simpson's diversity index over productive rearrangements. In its TCRdb copy, this immuneACCESS table keeps in-frame sequences only and misses some clones. Where compared with another copy, unresolved V genes explain less than half of these, and the others have no known cause. The V and J calls and clone size were taken over from that table, and D and trimming were inferred from the DNA. The sample records under 95,000 clones, about 89% of which are singletons. The top ten clones comprise just over 2.5% of the sample.

Recombination joined TRBV5-4 with TRBJ2-6; D gene: possibly TRBD2, on 6 matching bases. Source material: peripheral blood. The clonotype comes from a man aged 45-60 years with COVID-19, enrolled during active disease. The DNA is as follows: TGTGCCAGCTCCTTCCCGGGGGTAGGGGCCAACGTCCTGACTTTC. Its protein reads: CASSFPGVGANVLTF.